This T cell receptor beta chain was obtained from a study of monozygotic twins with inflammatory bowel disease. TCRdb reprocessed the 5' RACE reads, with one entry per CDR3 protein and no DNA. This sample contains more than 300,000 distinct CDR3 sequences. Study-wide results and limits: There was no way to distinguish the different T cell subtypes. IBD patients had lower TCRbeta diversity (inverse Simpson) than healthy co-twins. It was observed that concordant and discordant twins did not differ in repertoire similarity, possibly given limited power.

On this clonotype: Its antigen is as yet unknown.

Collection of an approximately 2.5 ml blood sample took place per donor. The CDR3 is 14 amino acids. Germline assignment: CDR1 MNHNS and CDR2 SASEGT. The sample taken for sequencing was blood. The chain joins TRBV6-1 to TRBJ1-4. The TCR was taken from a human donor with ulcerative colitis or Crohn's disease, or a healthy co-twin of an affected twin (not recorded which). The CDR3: CASSMGRRNEKLFF.